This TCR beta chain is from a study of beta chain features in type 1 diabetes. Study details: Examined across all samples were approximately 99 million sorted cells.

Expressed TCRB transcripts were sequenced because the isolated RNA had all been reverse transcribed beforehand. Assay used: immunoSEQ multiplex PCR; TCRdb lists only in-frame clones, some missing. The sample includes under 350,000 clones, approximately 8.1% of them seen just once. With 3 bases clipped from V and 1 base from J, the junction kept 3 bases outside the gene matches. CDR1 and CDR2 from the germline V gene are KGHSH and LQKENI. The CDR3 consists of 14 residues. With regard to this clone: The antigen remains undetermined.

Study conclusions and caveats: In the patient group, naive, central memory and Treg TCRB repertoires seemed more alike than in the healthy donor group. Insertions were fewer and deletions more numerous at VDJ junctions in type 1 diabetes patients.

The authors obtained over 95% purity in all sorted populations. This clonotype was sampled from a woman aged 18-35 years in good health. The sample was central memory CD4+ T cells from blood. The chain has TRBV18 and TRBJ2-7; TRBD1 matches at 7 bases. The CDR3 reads CASSPDRLSYEQYV. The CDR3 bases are TGTGCCAGCTCACCGGACAGGTTATCCTACGAGCAGTACGTC.